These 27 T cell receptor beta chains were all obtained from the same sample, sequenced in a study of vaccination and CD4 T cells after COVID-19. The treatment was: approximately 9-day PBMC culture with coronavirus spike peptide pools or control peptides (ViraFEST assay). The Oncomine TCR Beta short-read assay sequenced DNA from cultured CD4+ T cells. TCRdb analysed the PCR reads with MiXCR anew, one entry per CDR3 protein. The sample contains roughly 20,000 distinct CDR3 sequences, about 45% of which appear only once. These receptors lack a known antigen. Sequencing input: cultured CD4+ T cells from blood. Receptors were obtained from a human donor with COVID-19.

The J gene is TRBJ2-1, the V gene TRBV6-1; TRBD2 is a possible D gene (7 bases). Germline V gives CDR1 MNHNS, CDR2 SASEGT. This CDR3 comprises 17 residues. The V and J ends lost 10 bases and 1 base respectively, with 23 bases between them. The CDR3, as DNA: TGTGCCACCTCACCCGGCGGGGGCTCGCGGTCCTACAATGAGCAGTTCTTC. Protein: CATSPGGGSRSYNEQFF.

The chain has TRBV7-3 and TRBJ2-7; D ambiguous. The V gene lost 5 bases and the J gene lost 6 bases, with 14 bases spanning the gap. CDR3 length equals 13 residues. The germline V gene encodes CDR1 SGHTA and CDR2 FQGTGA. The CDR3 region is CASSLPPGREQYF. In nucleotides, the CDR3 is TGTGCCAGCAGCCTCCCTCCTGGGCGCGAGCAGTACTTC.

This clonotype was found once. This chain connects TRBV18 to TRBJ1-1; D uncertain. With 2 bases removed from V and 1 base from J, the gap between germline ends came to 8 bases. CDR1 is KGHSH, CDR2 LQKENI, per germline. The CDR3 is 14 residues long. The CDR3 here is CASSPGNGNTEAFF. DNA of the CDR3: TGTGCCAGCTCACCAGGGAATGGGAACACTGAAGCTTTCTTT.

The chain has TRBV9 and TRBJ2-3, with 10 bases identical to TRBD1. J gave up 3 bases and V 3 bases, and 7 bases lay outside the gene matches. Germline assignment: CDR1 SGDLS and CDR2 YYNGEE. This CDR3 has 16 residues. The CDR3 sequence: CASSGGQGVVTDTQYF. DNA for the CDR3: TGTGCCAGCAGCGGCGGACAGGGGGTAGTAACAGATACGCAGTATTTT. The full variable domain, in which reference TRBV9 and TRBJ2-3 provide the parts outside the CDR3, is DSGVTQTPKHLITATGQRVTLRCSPRSGDLSVYWYQQSLDQGLQFLIQYYNGEERAKGNILERFSAQQFPDLHSELNLSSLELGDSALYFCASSGGQGVVTDTQYFGPGTRLTVL.

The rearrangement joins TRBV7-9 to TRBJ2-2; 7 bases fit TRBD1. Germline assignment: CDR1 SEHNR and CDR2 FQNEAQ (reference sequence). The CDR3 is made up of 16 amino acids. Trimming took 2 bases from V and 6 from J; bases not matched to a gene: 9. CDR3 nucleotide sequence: TGTGCCAGCAGCTTAAATAGGGACAGAATTGCCGGGGAGCTGTTTTTT. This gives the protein CASSLNRDRIAGELFF.

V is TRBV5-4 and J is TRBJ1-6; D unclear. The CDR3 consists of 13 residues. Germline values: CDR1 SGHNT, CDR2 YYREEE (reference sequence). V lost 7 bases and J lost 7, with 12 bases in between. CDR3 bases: TGTGCCAGCGGACGGACGGAGAATTCACCCCTCCACTTT. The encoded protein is CASGRTENSPLHF.

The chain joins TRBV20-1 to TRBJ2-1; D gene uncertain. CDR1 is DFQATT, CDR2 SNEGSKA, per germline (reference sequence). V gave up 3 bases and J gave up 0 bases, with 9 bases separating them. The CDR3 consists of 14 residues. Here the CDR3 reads CSASYLSSYNEQFF. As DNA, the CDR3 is TGCAGTGCTAGTTACCTCAGCTCCTACAATGAGCAGTTCTTC.

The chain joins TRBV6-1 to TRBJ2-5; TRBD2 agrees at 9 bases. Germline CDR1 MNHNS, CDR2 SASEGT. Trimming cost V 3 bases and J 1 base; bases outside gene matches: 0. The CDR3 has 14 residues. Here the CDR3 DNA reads TGTGCCAGCAGTGAGACTAGCGGCCAAGAGACCCAGTACTTC. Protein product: CASSETSGQETQYF.

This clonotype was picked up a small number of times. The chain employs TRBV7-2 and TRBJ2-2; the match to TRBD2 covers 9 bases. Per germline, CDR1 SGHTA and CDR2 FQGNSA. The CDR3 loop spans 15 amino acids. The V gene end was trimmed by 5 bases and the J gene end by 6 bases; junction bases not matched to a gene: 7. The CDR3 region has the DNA TGTGCCAGCAGCCGGACTAGCGCGAAACCCGGGGAGCTGTTTTTT. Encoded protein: CASSRTSAKPGELFF.

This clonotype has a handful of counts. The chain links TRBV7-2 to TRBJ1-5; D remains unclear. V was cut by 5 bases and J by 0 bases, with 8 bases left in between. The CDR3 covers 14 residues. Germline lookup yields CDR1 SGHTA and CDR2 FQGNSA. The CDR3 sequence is CASSPNYSNQPQHF. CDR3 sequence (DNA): TGTGCCAGCAGCCCGAATTATAGCAATCAGCCCCAGCATTTT. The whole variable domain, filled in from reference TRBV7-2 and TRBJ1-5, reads GAGVSQSPSNKVTEKGKDVELRCDPISGHTALYWYRQSLGQGLEFLIYFQGNSAPDKSGLPSDRFSAERTGGSVSTLTIQRTQQEDSAVYLCASSPNYSNQPQHFGDGTRLSIL.

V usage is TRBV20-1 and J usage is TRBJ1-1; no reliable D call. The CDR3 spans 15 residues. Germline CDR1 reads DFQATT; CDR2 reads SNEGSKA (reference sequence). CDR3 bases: TGCAGCACCCATCGTGGCAGTCCGATTAACACTGAAGCTTTCTTT. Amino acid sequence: CSTHRGSPINTEAFF.

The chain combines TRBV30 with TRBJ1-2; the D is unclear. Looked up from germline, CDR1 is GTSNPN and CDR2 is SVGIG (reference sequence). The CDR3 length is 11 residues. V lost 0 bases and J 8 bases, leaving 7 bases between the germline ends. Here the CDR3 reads CAWSVSAGYTF. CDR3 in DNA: TGTGCCTGGAGTGTAAGCGCAGGCTACACCTTC.

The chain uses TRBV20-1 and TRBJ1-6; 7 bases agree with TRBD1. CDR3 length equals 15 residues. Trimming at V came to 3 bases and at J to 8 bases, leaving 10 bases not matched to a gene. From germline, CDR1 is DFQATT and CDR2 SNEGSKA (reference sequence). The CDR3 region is CSARGMGQLDSPLHF. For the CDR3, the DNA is TGCAGTGCTAGGGGGATGGGACAGCTAGATTCACCCCTCCACTTT.

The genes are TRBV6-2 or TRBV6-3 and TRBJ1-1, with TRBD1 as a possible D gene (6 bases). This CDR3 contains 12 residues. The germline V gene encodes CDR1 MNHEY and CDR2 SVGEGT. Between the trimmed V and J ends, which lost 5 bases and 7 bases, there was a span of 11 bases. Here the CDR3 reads CASSTGTIEAFF. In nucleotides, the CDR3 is TGTGCCAGCAGTACAGGGACGATTGAAGCTTTCTTT.

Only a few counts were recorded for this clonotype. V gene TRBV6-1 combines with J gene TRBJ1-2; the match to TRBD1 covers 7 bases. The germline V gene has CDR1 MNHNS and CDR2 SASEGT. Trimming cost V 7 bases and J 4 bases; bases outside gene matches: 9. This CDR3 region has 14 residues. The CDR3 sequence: CASTATGDSYGYTF. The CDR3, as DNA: TGTGCCAGCACCGCCACCGGGGACAGCTATGGCTACACCTTC.

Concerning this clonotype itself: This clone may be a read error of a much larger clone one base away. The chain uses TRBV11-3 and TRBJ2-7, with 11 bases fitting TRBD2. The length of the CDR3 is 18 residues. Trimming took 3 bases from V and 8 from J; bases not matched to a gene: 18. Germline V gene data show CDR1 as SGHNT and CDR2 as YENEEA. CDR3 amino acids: CASSFSKGLAGGVYKQYF. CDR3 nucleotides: TGTGCCAGCAGCTTCTCCAAAGGCCTAGCGGGGGGAGTATACAAGCAGTACTTC. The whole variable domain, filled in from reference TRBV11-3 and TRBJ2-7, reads EAGVVQSPRYKIIEKKQPVAFWCNPISGHNTLYWYLQNLGQGPELLIRYENEEAVDDSQLPKDRFSAERLKGVDSTLKIQPAELGDSAVYLCASSFSKGLAGGVYKQYFGPGTRLTVT.

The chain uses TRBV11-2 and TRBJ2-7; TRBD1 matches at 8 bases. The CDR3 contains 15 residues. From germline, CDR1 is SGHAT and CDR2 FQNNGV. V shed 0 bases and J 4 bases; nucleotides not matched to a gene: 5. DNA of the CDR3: TGTGCCAGCAGCTTAGAGGGCAGGGGGCCTTACGAGCAGTACTTC. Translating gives CASSLEGRGPYEQYF.

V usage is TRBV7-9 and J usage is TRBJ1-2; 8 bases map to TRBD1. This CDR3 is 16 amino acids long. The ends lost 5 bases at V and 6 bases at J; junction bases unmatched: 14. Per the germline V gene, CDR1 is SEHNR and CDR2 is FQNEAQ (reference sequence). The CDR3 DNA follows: TGTGCCAGCAGCCTCCATTCCCAGGGGGCAGGGGATGGCTACACCTTC. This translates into CASSLHSQGAGDGYTF.

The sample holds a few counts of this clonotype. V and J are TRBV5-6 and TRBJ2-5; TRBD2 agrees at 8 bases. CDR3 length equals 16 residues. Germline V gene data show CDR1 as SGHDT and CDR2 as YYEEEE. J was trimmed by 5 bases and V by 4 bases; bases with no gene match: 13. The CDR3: CASSLSKRGLMETQYF. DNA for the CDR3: TGTGCCAGCAGCCTCTCCAAGCGGGGGCTTATGGAGACCCAGTACTTC.

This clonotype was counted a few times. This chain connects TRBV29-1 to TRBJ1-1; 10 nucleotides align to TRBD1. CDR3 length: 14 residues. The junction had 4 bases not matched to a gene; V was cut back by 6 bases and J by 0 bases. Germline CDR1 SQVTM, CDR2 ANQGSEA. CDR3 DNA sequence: TGCAGCGTGACAGGGGGCCGAATGAACACTGAAGCTTTCTTT. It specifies CSVTGGRMNTEAFF.

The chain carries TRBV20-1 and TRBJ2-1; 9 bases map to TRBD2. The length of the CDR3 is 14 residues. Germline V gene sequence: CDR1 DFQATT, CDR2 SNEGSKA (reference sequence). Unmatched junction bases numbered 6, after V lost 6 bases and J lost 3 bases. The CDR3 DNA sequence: TGCAGTGCGGGCGGGGGGGCCCTCTACAATGAGCAGTTCTTC. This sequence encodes CSAGGGALYNEQFF.

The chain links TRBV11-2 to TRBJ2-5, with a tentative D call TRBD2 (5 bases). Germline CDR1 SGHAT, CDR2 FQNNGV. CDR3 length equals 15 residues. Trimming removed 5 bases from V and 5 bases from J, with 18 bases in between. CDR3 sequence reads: CASSARGGERETQYF. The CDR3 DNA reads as TGTGCCAGCAGCGCACGAGGAGGTGAGAGGGAGACCCAGTACTTC.

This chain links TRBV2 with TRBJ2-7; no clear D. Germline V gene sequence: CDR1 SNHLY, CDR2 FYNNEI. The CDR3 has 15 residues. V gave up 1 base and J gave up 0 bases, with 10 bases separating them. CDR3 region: CASSEVGFSSYEQYF. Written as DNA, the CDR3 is TGTGCCAGCAGTGAAGTGGGGTTTAGCTCCTACGAGCAGTACTTC.

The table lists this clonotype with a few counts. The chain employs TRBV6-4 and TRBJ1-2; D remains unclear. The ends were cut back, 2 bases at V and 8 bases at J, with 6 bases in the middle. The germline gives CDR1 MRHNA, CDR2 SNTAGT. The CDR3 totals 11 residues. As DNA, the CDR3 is TGTGCCAGCAGTGACGGGTTCGGCTACACCTTC. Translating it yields CASSDGFGYTF.

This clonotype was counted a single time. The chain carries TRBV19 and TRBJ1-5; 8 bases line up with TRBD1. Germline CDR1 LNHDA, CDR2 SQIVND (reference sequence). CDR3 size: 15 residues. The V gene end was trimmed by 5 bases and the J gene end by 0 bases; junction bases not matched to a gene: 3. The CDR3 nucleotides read TGTGCCAGTAGTCCTGACAGGGGTAGCAATCAGCCCCAGCATTTT. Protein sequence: CASSPDRGSNQPQHF. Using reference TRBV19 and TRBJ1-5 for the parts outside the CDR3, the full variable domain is DGGITQSPKYLFRKEGQNVTLSCEQNLNHDAMYWYRQDPGQGLRLIYYSQIVNDFQKGDIAEGYSVSREKKESFPLTVTSAQKNPTAFYLCASSPDRGSNQPQHFGDGTRLSIL.

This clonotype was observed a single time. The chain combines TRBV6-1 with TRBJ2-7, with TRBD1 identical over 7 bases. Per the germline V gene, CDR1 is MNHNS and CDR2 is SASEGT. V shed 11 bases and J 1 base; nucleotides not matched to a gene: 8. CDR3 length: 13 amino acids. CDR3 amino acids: CAAGPGQSYEQYF. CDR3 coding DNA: TGTGCCGCCGGCCCGGGACAGTCCTACGAGCAGTACTTC.

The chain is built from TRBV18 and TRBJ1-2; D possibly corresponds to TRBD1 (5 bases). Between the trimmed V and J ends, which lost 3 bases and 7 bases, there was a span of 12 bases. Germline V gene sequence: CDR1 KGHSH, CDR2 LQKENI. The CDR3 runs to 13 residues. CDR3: CASSPAGRGGYTF. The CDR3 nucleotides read TGTGCCAGCTCACCCGCAGGGAGGGGTGGCTACACCTTC.